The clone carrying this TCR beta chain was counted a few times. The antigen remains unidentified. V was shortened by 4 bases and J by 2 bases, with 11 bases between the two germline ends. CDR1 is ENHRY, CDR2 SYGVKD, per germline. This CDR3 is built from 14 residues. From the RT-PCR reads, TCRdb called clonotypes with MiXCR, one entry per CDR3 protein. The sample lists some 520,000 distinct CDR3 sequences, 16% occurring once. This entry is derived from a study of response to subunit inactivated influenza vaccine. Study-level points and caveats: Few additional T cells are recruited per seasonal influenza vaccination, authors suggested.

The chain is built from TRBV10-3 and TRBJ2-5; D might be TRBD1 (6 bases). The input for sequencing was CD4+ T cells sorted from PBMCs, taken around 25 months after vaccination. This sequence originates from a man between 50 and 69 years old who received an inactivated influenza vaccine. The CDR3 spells CAISVTGDQETQYF. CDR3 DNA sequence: TGTGCCATCAGTGTGACAGGAGATCAAGAGACCCAGTACTTC.